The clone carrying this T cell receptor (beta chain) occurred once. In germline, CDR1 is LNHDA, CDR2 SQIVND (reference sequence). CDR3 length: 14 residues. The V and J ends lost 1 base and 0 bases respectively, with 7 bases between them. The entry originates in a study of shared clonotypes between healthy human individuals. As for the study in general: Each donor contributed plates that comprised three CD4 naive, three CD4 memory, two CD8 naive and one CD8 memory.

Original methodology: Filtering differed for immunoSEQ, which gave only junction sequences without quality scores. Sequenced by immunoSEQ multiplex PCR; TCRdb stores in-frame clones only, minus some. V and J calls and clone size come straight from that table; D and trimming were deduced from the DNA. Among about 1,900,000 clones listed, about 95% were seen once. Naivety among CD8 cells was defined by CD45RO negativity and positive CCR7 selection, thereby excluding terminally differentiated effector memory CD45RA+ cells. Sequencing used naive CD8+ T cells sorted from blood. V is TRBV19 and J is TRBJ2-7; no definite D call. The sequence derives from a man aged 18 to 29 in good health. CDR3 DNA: TGTGCCAGTAGTATAGCTGTGGCCTCCTACGAGCAGTACTTC. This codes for CASSIAVASYEQYF.